A selection of T cell receptor beta chains follows, all from one sample in a study of immune characterization of retroperitoneal liposarcoma. TCRdb re-called the PCR reads with MiXCR, one entry per CDR3 protein. This sample has roughly 3,000 distinct CDR3 sequences, with roughly 39% found just once. The sample consisted of tumor tissue. The receptors were gathered from a male donor with retroperitoneal liposarcoma. The CDR3 runs from the conserved cysteine through the conserved F or W. A D gene is named only where the DNA matches it firmly. Clone size appears in some rows only: once, few, many, or a class for an expanded clone.

size: large; J: TRBJ2-3; V: TRBV12-3/TRBV12-4; D: NA; CDR3: CASSLAGNTETQYF; DNA: TGTGCCAGCAGTTTGGCAGGCAACACAGAAACGCAGTATTTT
size: NA; J: TRBJ2-1; V: TRBV6-1; D: NA; CDR3: CASSLTGQETQFF; DNA: TGTGCCAGCAGTTTGACAGGTCAAGAGACCCAGTTCTTC
size: few; J: TRBJ2-5; V: TRBV7-8; D: TRBD2; CDR3: CASSLPGTSGSSTEETQYF; DNA: TGTGCCAGCAGCTTACCCGGGACTAGCGGGAGCTCTACGGAAGAGACCCAGTACTTC
size: few; J: TRBJ2-1; V: TRBV6-1; D: TRBD1; CDR3: CASSEAQTGGQETQFF; DNA: TGTGCCAGCAGTGAAGCCCAGACAGGGGGCCAAGAGACCCAGTTCTTC
size: medium-sized; J: TRBJ1-3; V: TRBV4-2; D: NA; CDR3: CASSLPGLFSGNTIYF; DNA: TGTGCCAGCAGCCTACCGGGACTTTTCTCTGGAAACACCATATATTTT
size: medium-sized; J: TRBJ2-1; V: TRBV6-1; D: TRBD2; CDR3: CASTRLAGSFEETQFF; DNA: TGTGCCAGCACCCGGCTAGCGGGAAGTTTCGAAGAGACCCAGTTCTTC
size: medium-sized; J: TRBJ1-2; V: TRBV6-1; D: TRBD1; CDR3: CASSRQGRYGYTF; DNA: TGTGCCAGCAGCCGACAGGGAAGGTATGGCTACACCTTC
size: few; J: TRBJ2-1; V: TRBV27; D: NA; CDR3: CASKLGGFNNEQFF; DNA: TGTGCCAGCAAACTTGGCGGTTTCAACAATGAGCAGTTCTTC
size: NA; J: TRBJ1-5; V: TRBV7-2; D: NA; CDR3: CASSPSPYSNQPQHF; DNA: TGTGCCAGCAGCCCGAGTCCATATAGCAATCAGCCCCAGCATTTT
size: few; J: TRBJ2-2; V: TRBV12-3/TRBV12-4; D: TRBD2; CDR3: CASSHTLAVNTGELFF; DNA: TGTGCCAGCAGTCATACACTAGCGGTAAACACCGGGGAGCTGTTTTTT
size: NA; J: TRBJ2-1; V: TRBV27; D: TRBD2; CDR3: CASSLVAGGREQFF; DNA: TGTGCCAGCAGTCTCGTAGCGGGAGGGCGTGAGCAGTTCTTC
size: NA; J: TRBJ1-5; V: TRBV7-4; D: NA; CDR3: CASSVNNQPQHF; DNA: TGTGCCAGCAGCGTAAATAATCAGCCCCAGCATTTT
size: NA; J: TRBJ2-1; V: TRBV7-2; D: TRBD2; CDR3: CASSSPIAGGRSYNEQFF; DNA: TGTGCCAGCAGCTCGCCTATAGCGGGCGGGCGCTCCTACAATGAGCAGTTCTTC
size: NA; J: TRBJ2-7; V: TRBV7-8; D: TRBD2; CDR3: CASSLVQREVEQYF; DNA: TGTGCCAGCAGCTTAGTTCAGCGGGAGGTTGAGCAGTACTTC
size: large; J: TRBJ1-3; V: TRBV6-1; D: NA; CDR3: CASSVSGNTIYF; DNA: TGTGCCAGCAGTGTTTCTGGAAACACCATATATTTT
size: NA; J: TRBJ2-1; V: TRBV12-3/TRBV12-4; D: NA; CDR3: CASSLTSHGEQFF; DNA: TGTGCCAGCAGCCTGACTAGTCACGGTGAGCAGTTCTTC
size: NA; J: TRBJ2-2; V: TRBV6-6; D: TRBD1; CDR3: CASSYETGGTGELFF; DNA: TGTGCCAGCAGTTACGAGACAGGGGGCACCGGGGAGCTGTTTTTT
size: few; J: TRBJ2-1; V: TRBV6-5; D: NA; CDR3: CASSYGSANEQFF; DNA: TGTGCCAGCAGTTATGGGTCGGCCAATGAGCAGTTCTTC
size: many; J: TRBJ2-1; V: TRBV12-5; D: TRBD2; CDR3: CASGLNSGRETQFF; DNA: TGTGCTAGTGGTTTGAATAGCGGGAGGGAGACCCAGTTCTTC
size: few; J: TRBJ2-1; V: TRBV7-6; D: NA; CDR3: CASSLGPTRYEQFF; DNA: TGTGCCAGCAGCTTAGGTCCGACTCGATACGAGCAGTTCTTC
size: NA; J: TRBJ2-2; V: TRBV6-1; D: TRBD1; CDR3: CASIPDRGRRELFF; DNA: TGTGCCAGCATTCCGGACAGGGGGCGGAGGGAGCTGTTTTTT
size: NA; J: TRBJ2-1; V: TRBV27; D: TRBD1; CDR3: CASSSRGRTSYNEQFF; DNA: TGTGCCAGCAGTTCCAGGGGGAGAACCTCCTACAATGAGCAGTTCTTC
size: few; J: TRBJ2-5; V: TRBV6-1; D: NA; CDR3: CASTGVTQETQYF; DNA: TGTGCCTCCACGGGGGTAACCCAAGAGACCCAGTACTTC
size: NA; J: TRBJ2-5; V: TRBV6-1; D: NA; CDR3: CASSEGGTVRQETQYF; DNA: TGTGCCAGCAGTGAAGGCGGGACAGTTAGACAAGAGACCCAGTACTTC
size: medium-sized; J: TRBJ2-1; V: TRBV7-3; D: TRBD2; CDR3: CASSEEGSGMSEQFF; DNA: TGTGCCAGCAGCGAGGAAGGTAGCGGGATGTCTGAGCAGTTCTTC
size: medium-sized; J: TRBJ2-7; V: TRBV6-1; D: TRBD2; CDR3: CASSHTSGAPYEQYF; DNA: TGTGCCAGCAGTCATACTAGCGGGGCCCCCTACGAGCAGTACTTC
size: few; J: TRBJ2-5; V: TRBV12-3/TRBV12-4; D: TRBD1; CDR3: CASSFPGQGVVETQYF; DNA: TGTGCCAGCAGTTTCCCGGGACAGGGTGTGGTGGAGACCCAGTACTTC
size: NA; J: TRBJ2-1; V: TRBV7-2; D: NA; CDR3: CASSLDNYNEQFF; DNA: TGTGCCAGCAGCTTGGACAACTACAATGAGCAGTTCTTC
size: few; J: TRBJ1-4; V: TRBV5-6; D: TRBD1; CDR3: CASSSLPGQRFEKLFF; DNA: TGTGCCAGCAGCTCGCTCCCGGGACAGCGATTTGAAAAACTGTTTTTT
size: few; J: TRBJ2-7; V: TRBV5-5; D: NA; CDR3: CASTRGIGREQYF; DNA: TGTGCCAGCACCCGAGGGATTGGTAGGGAGCAGTACTTC
size: NA; J: TRBJ2-3; V: TRBV5-1; D: TRBD1; CDR3: CASTRQGQGDTDTQYF; DNA: TGCGCCAGCACCCGTCAGGGACAGGGAGACACAGATACGCAGTATTTT